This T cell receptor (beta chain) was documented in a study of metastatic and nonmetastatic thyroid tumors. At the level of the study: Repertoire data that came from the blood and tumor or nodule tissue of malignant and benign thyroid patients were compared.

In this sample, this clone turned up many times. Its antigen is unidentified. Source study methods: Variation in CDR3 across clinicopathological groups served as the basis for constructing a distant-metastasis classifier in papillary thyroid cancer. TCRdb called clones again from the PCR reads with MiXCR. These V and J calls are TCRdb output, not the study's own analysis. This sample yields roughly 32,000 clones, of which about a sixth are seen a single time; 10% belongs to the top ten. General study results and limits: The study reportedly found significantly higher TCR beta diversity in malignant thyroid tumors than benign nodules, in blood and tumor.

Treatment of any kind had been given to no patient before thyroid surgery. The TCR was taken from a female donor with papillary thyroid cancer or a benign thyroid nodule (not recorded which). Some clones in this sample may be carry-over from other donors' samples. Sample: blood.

CDR3 sequence (DNA): TGTGCCAGCAGTTACGCAGGGGAGGGCACTGAAGCTTTCTTT. Amino acid sequence: CASSYAGEGTEAFF. The chain is built from TRBV6-5 and TRBJ1-1; D is possibly TRBD1 (6 bases). Germline V gene lookup returns CDR1 MNHEY and CDR2 SVGAGI. The V gene lost 2 bases and the J gene lost 4 bases, with 11 bases spanning the gap. This CDR3 comprises 14 residues.